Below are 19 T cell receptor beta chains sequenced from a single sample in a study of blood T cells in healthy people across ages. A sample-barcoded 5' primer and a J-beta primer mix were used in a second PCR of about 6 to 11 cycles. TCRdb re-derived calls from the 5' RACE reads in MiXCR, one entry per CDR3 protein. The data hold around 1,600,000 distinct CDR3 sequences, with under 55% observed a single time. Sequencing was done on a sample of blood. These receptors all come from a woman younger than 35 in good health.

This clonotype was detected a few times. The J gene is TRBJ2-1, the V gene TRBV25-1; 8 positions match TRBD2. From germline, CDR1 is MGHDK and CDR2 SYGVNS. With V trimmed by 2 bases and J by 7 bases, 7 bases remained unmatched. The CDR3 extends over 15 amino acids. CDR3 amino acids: CASSENGRAKNEQFF. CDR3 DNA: TGTGCCAGCAGTGAAAACGGGAGGGCCAAAAATGAGCAGTTCTTC.

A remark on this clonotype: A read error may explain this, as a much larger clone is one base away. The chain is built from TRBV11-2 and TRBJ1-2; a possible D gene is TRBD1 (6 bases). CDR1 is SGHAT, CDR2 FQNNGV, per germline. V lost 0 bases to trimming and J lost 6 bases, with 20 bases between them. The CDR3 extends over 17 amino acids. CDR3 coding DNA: TGTGCCAGCAGCTTAGATACGGGAGTGGGGGCGCAGAATGGCTACACCTTC. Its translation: CASSLDTGVGAQNGYTF. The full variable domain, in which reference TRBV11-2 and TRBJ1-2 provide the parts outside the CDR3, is EAGVAQSPRYKIIEKRQSVAFWCNPISGHATLYWYQQILGQGPKLLIQFQNNGVVDDSQLPKDRFSAERLKGVDSTLKIQPAKLEDSAVYLCASSLDTGVGAQNGYTFGSGTRLTVV.

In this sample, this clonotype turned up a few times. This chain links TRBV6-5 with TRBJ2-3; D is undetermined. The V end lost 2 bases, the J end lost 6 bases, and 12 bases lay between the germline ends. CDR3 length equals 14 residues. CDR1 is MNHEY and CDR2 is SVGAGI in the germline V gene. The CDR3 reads CASSYVSFRDTQYF. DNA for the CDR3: TGTGCCAGCAGTTACGTATCCTTTCGGGATACGCAGTATTTT.

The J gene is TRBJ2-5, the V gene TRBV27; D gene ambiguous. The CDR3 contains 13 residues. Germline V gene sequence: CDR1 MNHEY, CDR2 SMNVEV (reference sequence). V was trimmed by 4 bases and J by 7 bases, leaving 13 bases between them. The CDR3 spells CASSSRTLGTQYF. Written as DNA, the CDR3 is TGTGCCAGCAGTTCCCGGACCCTAGGGACCCAGTACTTC.

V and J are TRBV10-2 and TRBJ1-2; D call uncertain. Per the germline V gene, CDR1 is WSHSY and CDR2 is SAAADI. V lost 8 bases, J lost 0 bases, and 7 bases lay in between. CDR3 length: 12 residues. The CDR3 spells CASREANYGYTF. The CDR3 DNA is TGCGCCAGCCGAGAAGCTAACTATGGCTACACCTTC.

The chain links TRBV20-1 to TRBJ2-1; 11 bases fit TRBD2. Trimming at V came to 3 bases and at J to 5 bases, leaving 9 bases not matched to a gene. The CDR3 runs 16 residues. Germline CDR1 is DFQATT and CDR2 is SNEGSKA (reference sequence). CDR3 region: CSARGSTSGNHNEQFF. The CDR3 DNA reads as TGCAGTGCTAGGGGCTCGACTAGCGGGAACCACAATGAGCAGTTCTTC.

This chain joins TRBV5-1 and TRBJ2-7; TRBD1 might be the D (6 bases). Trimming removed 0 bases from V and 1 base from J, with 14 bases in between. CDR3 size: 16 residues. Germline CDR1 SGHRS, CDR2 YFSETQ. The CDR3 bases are TGCGCCAGCAGCTTGGACAGGGAAGTGGTGTCCTACGAGCAGTACTTC. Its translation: CASSLDREVVSYEQYF.

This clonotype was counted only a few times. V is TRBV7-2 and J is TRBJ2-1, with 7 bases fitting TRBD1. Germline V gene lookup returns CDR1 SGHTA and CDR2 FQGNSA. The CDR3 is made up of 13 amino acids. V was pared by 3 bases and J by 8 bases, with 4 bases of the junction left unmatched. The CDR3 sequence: CASSFDRVDEQFF. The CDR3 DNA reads TGTGCCAGCAGCTTTGACAGGGTCGATGAGCAGTTCTTC.

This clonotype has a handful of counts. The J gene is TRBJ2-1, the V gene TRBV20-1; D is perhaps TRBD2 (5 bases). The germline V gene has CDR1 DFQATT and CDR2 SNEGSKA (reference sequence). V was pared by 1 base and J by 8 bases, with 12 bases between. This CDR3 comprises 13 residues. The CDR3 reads CSARALTIDEQFF. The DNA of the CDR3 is TGCAGTGCTAGAGCCTTGACTATTGATGAGCAGTTCTTC.

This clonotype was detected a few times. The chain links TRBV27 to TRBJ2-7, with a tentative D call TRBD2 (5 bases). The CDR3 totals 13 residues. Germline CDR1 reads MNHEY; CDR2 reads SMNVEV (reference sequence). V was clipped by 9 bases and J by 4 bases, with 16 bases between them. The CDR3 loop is CARCFRESYEQYF. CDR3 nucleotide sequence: TGTGCCAGGTGCTTTAGGGAGTCGTACGAGCAGTACTTC.

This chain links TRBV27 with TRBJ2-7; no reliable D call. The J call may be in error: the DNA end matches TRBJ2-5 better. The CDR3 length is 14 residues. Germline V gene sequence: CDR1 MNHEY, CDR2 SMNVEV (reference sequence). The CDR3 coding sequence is TGTGCCAGCAGTTTAACCCTAACTGGGGAGACCCAGTACTTC. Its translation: CASSLTLTGETQYF.

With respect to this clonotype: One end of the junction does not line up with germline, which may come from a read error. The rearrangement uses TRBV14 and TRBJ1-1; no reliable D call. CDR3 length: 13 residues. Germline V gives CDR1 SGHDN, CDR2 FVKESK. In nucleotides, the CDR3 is TGTGCCAGCAGCCAAGTAGGGCGCACTGTAGCTTTCTTT. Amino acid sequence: CASSQVGRTVAFF.

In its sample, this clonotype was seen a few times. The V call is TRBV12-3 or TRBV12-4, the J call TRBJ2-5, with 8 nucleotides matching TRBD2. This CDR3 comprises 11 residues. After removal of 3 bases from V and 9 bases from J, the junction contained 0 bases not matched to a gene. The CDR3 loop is CASSFGGAQYF. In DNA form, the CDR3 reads TGTGCCAGCAGTTTCGGGGGGGCCCAGTACTTC.

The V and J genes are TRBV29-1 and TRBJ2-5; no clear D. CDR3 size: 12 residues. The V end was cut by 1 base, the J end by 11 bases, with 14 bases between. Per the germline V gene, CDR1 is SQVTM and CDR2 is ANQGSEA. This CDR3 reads CSVEGPAHEQYF. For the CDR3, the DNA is TGCAGCGTTGAAGGTCCAGCCCATGAGCAGTACTTC.

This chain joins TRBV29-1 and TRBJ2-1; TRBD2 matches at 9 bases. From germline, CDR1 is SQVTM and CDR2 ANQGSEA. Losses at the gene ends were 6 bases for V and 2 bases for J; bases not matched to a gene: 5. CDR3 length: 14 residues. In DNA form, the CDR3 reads TGCAGCGTCGGGCGGGGGGGCACCTACAATGAGCAGTTCTTC. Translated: CSVGRGGTYNEQFF.

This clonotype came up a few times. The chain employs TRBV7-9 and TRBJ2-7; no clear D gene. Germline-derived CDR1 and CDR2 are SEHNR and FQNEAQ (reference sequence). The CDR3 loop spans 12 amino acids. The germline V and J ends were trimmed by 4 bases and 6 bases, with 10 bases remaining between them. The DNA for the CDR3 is TGTGCCAGCAGCTCAGGACGGCTCGAGCAGTACTTC. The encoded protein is CASSSGRLEQYF.

The CDR3 loop is CASSQIQDNSYEQYF. In DNA form, the CDR3 reads TGTGCCAGCAGCCAAATCCAGGACAACTCCTACGAGCAGTACTTC. The rearrangement uses TRBV3-1 and TRBJ2-7; possible D gene TRBD1, 5 bases. V was clipped by 2 bases and J by 0 bases, with 11 bases between them. The CDR3 contains 15 residues. The germline V gene encodes CDR1 LGHDT and CDR2 YNNKEL (reference sequence).

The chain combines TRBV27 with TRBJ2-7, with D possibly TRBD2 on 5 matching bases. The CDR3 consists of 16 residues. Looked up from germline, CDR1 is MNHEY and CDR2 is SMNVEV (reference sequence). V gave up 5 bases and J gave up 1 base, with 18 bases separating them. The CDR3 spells CASSLVYGDKSYEQYF. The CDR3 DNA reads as TGTGCCAGCAGTCTCGTATACGGGGATAAGTCCTACGAGCAGTACTTC.

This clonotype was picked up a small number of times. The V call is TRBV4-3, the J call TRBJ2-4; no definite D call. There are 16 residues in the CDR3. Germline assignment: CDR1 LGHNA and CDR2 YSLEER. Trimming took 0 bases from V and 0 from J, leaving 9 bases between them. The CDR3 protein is CASSQEEKSAKNIQYF. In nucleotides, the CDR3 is TGCGCCAGCAGCCAAGAGGAGAAGTCAGCCAAAAACATTCAGTACTTC.